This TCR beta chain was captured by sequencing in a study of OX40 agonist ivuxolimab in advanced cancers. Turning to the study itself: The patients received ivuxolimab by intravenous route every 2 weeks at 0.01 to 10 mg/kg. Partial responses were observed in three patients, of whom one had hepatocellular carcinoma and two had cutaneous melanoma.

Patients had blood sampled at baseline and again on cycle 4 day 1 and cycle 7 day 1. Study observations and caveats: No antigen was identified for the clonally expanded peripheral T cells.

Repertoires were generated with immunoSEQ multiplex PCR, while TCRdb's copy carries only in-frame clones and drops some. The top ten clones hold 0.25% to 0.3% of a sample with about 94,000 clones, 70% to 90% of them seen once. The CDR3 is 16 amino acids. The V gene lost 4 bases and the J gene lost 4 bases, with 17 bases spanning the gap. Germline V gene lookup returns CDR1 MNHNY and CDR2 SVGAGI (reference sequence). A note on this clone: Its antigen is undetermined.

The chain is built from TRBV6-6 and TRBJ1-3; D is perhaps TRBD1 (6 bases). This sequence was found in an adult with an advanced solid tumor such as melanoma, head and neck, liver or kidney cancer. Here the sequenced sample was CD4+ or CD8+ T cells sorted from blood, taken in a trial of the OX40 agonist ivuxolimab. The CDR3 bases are TGTGCCAGCAGTTCCCCTCGGGGGGCGAGAGGAAACACCATATATTTT. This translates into CASSSPRGARGNTIYF.